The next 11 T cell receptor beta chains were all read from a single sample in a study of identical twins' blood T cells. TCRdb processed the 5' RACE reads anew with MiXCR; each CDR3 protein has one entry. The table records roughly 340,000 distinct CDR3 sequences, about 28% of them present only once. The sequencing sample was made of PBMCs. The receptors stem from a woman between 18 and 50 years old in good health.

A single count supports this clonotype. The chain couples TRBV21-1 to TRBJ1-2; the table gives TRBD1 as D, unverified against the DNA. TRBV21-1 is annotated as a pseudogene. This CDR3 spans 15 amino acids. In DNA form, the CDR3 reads TGTGCCAGCAGGGCCCCGGGGCATCTCCGCTATGGCTACACCTTC. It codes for CASRAPGHLRYGYTF.

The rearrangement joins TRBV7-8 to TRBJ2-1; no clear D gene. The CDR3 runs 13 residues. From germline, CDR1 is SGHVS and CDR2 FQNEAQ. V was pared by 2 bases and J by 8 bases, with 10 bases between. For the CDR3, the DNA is TGTGCCAGCAGCTTAAATCCGGCCGATGAGCAGTTCTTC. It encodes CASSLNPADEQFF.

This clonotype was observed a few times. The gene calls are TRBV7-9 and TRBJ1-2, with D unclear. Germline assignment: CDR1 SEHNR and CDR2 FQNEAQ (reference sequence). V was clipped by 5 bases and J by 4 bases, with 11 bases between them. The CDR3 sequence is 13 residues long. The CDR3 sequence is CASSGGQAYGYTF. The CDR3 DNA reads TGTGCCAGCAGCGGTGGGCAGGCCTATGGCTACACCTTC.

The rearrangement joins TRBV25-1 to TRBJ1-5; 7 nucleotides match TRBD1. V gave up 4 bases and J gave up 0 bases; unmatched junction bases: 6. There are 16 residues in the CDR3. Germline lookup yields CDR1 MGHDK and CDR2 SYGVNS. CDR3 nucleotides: TGTGCCAGCAGTGGCTCGACAGGGAATAGCAATCAGCCCCAGCATTTT. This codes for CASSGSTGNSNQPQHF.

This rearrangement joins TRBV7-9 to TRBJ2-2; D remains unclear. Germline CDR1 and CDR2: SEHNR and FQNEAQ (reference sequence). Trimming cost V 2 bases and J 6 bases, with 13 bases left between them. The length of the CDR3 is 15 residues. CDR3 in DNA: TGTGCCAGCAGCTTACTGACGACCAACCCCGGGGAGCTGTTTTTT. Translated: CASSLLTTNPGELFF.

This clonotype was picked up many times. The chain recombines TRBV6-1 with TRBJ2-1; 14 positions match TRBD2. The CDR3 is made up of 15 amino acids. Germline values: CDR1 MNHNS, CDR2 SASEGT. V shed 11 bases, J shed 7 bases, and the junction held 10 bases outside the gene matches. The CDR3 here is CAAGTSGRVRNEQFF. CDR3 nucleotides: TGTGCCGCAGGGACTAGCGGGAGAGTTCGGAATGAGCAGTTCTTC.

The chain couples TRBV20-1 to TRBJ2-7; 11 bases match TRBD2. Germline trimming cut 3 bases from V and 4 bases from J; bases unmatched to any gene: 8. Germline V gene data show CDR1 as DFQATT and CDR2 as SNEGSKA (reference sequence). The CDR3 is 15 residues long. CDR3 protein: CSASPGLAVLYEQYF. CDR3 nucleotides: TGCAGTGCTAGCCCGGGACTAGCGGTATTGTACGAGCAGTACTTC.

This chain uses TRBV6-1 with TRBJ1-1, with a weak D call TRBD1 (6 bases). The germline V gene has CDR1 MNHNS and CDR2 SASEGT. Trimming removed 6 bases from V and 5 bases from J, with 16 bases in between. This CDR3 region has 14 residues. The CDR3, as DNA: TGTGCCAGCAGGGTTTTGGCAGGGGAAACTGAAGCTTTCTTT. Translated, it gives CASRVLAGETEAFF.

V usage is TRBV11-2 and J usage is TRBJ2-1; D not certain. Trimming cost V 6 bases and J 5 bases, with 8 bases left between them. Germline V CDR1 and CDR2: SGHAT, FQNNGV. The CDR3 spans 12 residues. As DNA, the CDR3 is TGTGCCAGCAGGGCCCTCAACAATGAGCAGTTCTTC. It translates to CASRALNNEQFF.

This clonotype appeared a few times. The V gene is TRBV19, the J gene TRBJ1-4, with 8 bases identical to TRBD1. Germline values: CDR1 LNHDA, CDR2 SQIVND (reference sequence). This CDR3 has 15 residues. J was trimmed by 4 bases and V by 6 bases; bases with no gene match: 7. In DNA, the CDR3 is TGTGCCAGTAGGCCGGGACAGGTCCGTAATGAAAAACTGTTTTTT. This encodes CASRPGQVRNEKLFF.

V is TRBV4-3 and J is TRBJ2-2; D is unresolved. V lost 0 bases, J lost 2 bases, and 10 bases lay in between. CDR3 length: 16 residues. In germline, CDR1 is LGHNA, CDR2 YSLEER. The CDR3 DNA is TGCGCCAGCAGCCAAGATCGCGGAATCAACACCGGGGAGCTGTTTTTT. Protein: CASSQDRGINTGELFF.